Below, 12 T cell receptor beta chains from the same sample are listed, as sequenced in a study of cytomegalovirus exposure and HLA in healthy donors (dated by TCRdb to about 2017). Preparation of the library involved the immunoSEQ multiplex PCR assay. TCRdb took over this immuneACCESS table, retaining in-frame rearrangements with V and J assigned. Such tables are incomplete; in checked studies, under half of the missing clones stem from an unresolved V gene, and the remainder is unexplained. This sample lists more than 250,000 clones; roughly 87% were detected once. The top ten clonotypes cover roughly 1.2% of the sample. Sequencing used PBMCs. The receptors here all came from a woman in her 30s in good health and CMV-seropositive.

The rearrangement joins TRBV5-6 to TRBJ1-1; a possible D gene is TRBD1 (6 bases). CDR1 is SGHDT and CDR2 is YYEEEE in the germline V gene. The CDR3 sequence is 15 residues long. V lost 0 bases to trimming and J lost 3 bases, with 12 bases between them. CDR3 nucleotide sequence: TGTGCCAGCAGCTTGGCCGGGCAGGGGCACACTGAAGCTTTCTTT. Translated: CASSLAGQGHTEAFF.

The chain is built from TRBV19 and TRBJ2-7, with TRBD2 matching 7 bases. The CDR3 covers 13 residues. Trimming at V came to 4 bases and at J to 0 bases, leaving 0 bases not matched to a gene. Germline V gene sequence: CDR1 LNHDA, CDR2 SQIVND (reference sequence). DNA of the CDR3: TGTGCCAGTAGTAGCGGGAGCTCCTACGAGCAGTACTTC. It specifies CASSSGSSYEQYF. The whole variable domain, remainder taken from reference TRBV19 and TRBJ2-7, is DGGITQSPKYLFRKEGQNVTLSCEQNLNHDAMYWYRQDPGQGLRLIYYSQIVNDFQKGDIAEGYSVSREKKESFPLTVTSAQKNPTAFYLCASSSGSSYEQYFGPGTRLTVT.

This chain connects TRBV7-2 to TRBJ2-7, with TRBD2 identical over 7 bases. This CDR3 is built from 13 residues. The germline CDR1 and CDR2 sequences are SGHTA and FQGNSA. V was pared by 5 bases and J by 3 bases, with 4 bases of the junction left unmatched. The CDR3 sequence is CASSPAGDYEQYF. In DNA form, the CDR3 reads TGTGCCAGCAGCCCGGCGGGGGACTACGAGCAGTACTTC.

The V and J genes are TRBV27 and TRBJ1-3; D possibly corresponds to TRBD1 (6 bases). This CDR3 contains 15 residues. Between the trimmed V and J ends, which lost 3 bases and 8 bases, there was a span of 17 bases. The V gene's germline CDR1 is MNHEY and CDR2 SMNVEV (reference sequence). The CDR3 is CASSLGRGPEYTIYF. CDR3 nucleotides: TGTGCCAGCAGTTTGGGCAGGGGTCCCGAATACACCATATATTTT.

The genes are TRBV5-1 and TRBJ2-3; 7 bases match TRBD1. CDR1 is SGHRS, CDR2 YFSETQ, per germline. Trimming at V came to 0 bases and at J to 0 bases, leaving 7 bases not matched to a gene. CDR3 length: 17 residues. The CDR3 region has the DNA TGCGCCAGCAGCTTGGCGATAGGGGGCTCTAGCACAGATACGCAGTATTTT. Amino acid sequence: CASSLAIGGSSTDTQYF.

This clone was counted a few times. The chain uses TRBV13 and TRBJ2-5; D is unresolved. V dropped 4 bases and J dropped 3 bases, with 6 bases sitting between them. From germline, CDR1 is PRHDT and CDR2 FYEKMQ (reference sequence). This CDR3 contains 12 residues. The CDR3 DNA reads as TGTGCCAGCAGCTGGCAGAAAGAGACCCAGTACTTC. Protein sequence: CASSWQKETQYF.

The chain uses TRBV29-1 and TRBJ1-1; the D gene is possibly TRBD1 (6 bases). Trimming cost V 2 bases and J 4 bases, with 11 bases left between them. CDR1 SQVTM and CDR2 ANQGSEA come from the germline V gene. CDR3 length: 13 residues. The CDR3 sequence: CSVESGGATEAFF. CDR3 bases: TGCAGCGTTGAATCCGGGGGGGCCACTGAAGCTTTCTTT.

In this sample, this clone turned up once. V is TRBV2 and J is TRBJ1-2; no firm D call. CDR1 SNHLY and CDR2 FYNNEI come from the germline V gene. V was clipped by 6 bases and J by 2 bases, with 19 bases between them. The CDR3 covers 16 residues. The CDR3 DNA follows: TGTGCCAGCAGCCCTGTTGCCGGTGCCCCGAACTATGGCTACACCTTC. Amino acid sequence: CASSPVAGAPNYGYTF.

The rearrangement uses TRBV5-1 and TRBJ2-5; maybe TRBD2 (5 bases). Germline CDR1 SGHRS, CDR2 YFSETQ. V was clipped by 4 bases and J by 0 bases, with 13 bases between them. There are 15 residues in the CDR3. The DNA for the CDR3 is TGCGCCAGCAGCCCCCGGAGCGGAGACCAAGAGACCCAGTACTTC. Translation: CASSPRSGDQETQYF.

The V gene is TRBV2, the J gene TRBJ1-1; 7 bases are a match to TRBD1. This CDR3 comprises 14 residues. V shed 5 bases and J 1 base; nucleotides not matched to a gene: 4. Germline lookup yields CDR1 SNHLY and CDR2 FYNNEI. The CDR3 DNA reads TGTGCCAGCAGTCCTTGGACAGGGAACACTGAAGCTTTCTTT. Translating it yields CASSPWTGNTEAFF. The entire variable domain, with the rest obtained from reference TRBV2 and TRBJ1-1, is as follows: EPEVTQTPSHQVTQMGQEVILRCVPISNHLYFYWYRQILGQKVEFLVSFYNNEISEKSEIFDDQFSVERPDGSNFTLKIRSTKLEDSAMYFCASSPWTGNTEAFFGQGTRLTVV.

The chain is built from TRBV7-9 and TRBJ2-1, with D possibly matching TRBD1 (5 bases). CDR3 length equals 17 residues. Looked up from germline, CDR1 is SEHNR and CDR2 is FQNEAQ (reference sequence). Trimming removed 5 bases at V and 4 bases at J, with 21 bases between. The CDR3 sequence is CASSPKVLDAGYNEQFF. CDR3 nucleotides: TGTGCCAGCAGCCCCAAGGTGCTCGACGCAGGGTACAATGAGCAGTTCTTC. Looking up the rest from reference TRBV7-9 and TRBJ2-1 gives the full variable domain: DTGVSQNPRHKITKRGQNVTFRCDPISEHNRLYWYRQTLGQGPEFLTYFQNEAQLEKSRLLSDRFSAERPKGSFSTLEIQRTEQGDSAMYLCASSPKVLDAGYNEQFFGPGTRLTVL.

V gene TRBV4-1 combines with J gene TRBJ2-7, with 7 bases identical to TRBD1. The germline gives CDR1 MGHRA, CDR2 YSYEKL. V dropped 2 bases and J dropped 4; count of bases not matched to a gene: 8. The CDR3 length is 15 residues. As DNA, the CDR3 is TGCGCCAGCAGCCAATTAACAGGGGTACCTTACGAGCAGTACTTC. Translating gives CASSQLTGVPYEQYF.